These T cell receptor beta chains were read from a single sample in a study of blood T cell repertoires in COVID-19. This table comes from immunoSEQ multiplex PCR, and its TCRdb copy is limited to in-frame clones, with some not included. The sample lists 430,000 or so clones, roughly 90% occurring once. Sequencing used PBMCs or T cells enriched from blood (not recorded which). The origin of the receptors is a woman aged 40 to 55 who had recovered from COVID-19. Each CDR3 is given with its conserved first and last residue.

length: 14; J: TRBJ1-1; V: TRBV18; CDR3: CASSPFARDTEAFF
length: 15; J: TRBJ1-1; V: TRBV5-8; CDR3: CASSLALTVNTEAFF
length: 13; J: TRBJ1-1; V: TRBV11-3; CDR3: CASSQDTNTEAFF
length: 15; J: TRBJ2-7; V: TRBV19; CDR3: CASSIRQETYYEQYF
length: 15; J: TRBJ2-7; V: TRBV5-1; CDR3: CASSLASDRGYEQYF
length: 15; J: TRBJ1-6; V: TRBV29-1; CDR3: CSVEDRGQYNSPLHF
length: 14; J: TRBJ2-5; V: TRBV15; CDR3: CATSYSGMKETQYF
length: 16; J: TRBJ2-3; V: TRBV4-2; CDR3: CASSQSGLAGGDTQYF
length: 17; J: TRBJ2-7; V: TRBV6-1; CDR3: CASSEAEIGTGDYEQYF
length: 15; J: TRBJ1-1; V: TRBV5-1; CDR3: CASLPGSTMNTEAFF
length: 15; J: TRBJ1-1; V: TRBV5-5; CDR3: CASSSGQGGSTEAFF
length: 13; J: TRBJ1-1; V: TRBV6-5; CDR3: CASRGTGITEAFF
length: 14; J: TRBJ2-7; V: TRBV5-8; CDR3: CASRGTVISYEQYF
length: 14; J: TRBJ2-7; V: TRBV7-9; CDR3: CASSLAQGGGEQYF
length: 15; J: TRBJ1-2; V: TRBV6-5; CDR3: CASSYDSSPTNGYTF
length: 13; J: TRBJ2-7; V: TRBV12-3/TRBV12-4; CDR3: CASSSGGRYEQYF
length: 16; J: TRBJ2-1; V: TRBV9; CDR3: CASSVVPAGGLNEQFF
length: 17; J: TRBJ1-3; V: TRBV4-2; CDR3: CASSQTAGEGPGNTIYF
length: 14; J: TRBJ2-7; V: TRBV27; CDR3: CASSTLGQSYEQYF
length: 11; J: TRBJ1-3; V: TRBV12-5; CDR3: CASGFMNTIYF
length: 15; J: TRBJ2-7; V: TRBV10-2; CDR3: CASRLGTSGPYEQYF
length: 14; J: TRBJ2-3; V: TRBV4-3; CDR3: CASSLAYRTDTQYF
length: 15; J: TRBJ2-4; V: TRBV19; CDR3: CASSIDLDRGGIQYF
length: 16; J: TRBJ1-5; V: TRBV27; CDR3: CASSSLDRAGRQPQHF
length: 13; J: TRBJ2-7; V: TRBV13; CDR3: CASSDSGPYEQYF
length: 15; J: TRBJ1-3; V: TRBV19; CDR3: CASRTLGSSGNTIYF
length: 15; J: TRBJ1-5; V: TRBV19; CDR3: CASSIGTGGDQPQHF
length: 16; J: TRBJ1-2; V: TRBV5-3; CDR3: CARSLVPRTGGDGYTF
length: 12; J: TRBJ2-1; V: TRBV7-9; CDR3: CASSLLSDEQFF
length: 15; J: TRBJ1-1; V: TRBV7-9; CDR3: CASSLETTGGTEAFF
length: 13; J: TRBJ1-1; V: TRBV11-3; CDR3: CASSNTGGTEAFF
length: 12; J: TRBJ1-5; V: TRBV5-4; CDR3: CAWGGSNQPQHF
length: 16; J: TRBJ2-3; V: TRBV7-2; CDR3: CASSLSTSSYTDTQYF
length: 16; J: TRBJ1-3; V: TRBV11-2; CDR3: CASSLVTGSSGNTIYF
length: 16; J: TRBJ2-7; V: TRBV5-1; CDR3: CASSLGTSGSSYEQYF
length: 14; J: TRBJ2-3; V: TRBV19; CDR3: CASSRTGRTDTQYF
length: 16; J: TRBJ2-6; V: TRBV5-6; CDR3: CASSLGGVTGANVLTF